This entry features one T cell receptor (beta chain) sequence. The antigen remains unidentified. Time point noted: newly diagnosed GD, antithyroid drugs for less than 3 months. TCR sequences were obtained from RNA taken from PBMCs. An endocrinology unit in Xi'an, China, supplied the patients. With iRepertoire HTBI primers and Arm-PCR of CDR3 regions, TCR beta libraries were built. A single record per CDR3 protein comes from TCRdb applying MiXCR to the multiplex PCR reads. The sample records 440,000 or so distinct CDR3 sequences, 16% being singletons. Deletions cut 5 bases from V and 8 bases from J, with 16 bases between. The length of the CDR3 is 14 residues. CDR1 and CDR2 from the germline V gene are DFQATT and SNEGSKA (reference sequence). The data are from a study of regulatory T cells in long-lasting Graves disease. Overall study results and limits: Persistent patients had more shared public clonotypes (around 2,500) than new patients (around 950).

The same sample was also studied in work on T cells in Graves' hyperthyroidism and ophthalmopathy. That investigation notes: The hyperthyroidism was newly diagnosed and had lasted under 2 months; the patients were aged 18 to 65.

The input for sequencing was peripheral blood mononuclear cells (PBMCs), taken at new diagnosis, from a patient treated with antithyroid drugs. The TCR sequence derives from a woman under 40 with Graves disease. The rearrangement joins TRBV20-1 to TRBJ1-6; TRBD1 might be the D (5 bases). The CDR3 spells CSASTGTSHSPLHF. DNA for the CDR3: TGCAGTGCTTCCACCGGGACGTCTCATTCACCCCTCCACTTT.